This TCR beta chain emerged from a study of blood T cell repertoires in COVID-19. About the research overall: COVID-19 samples collected from the United States, Italy and Spain covered acute and convalescent phases. T cells, B-cell-depleted T cells, or PBMCs provided the cDNA or gDNA that served as material.

Per the authors' pipeline: Amplification from reference gene primers served as the basis for estimated nucleated cell counts. Produced via immunoSEQ multiplex PCR; TCRdb's table is partial and in-frame only. Clone size and V and J calls were adopted from that table, with D and trimming inferred from the DNA. The repertoire includes under 200,000 clones, about 80% of them detected once, and 11% sits in the top ten. The V end lost 4 bases, the J end lost 6 bases, and 18 bases lay between the germline ends. Germline loops: CDR1 SGHDN, CDR2 FVKESK. This CDR3 comprises 16 residues. The chain recombines TRBV14 with TRBJ2-2, with D tentatively TRBD1 (5 bases). Source material: peripheral blood. This clonotype was obtained from a man between 65 and 80 years old with active or convalescent COVID-19. The CDR3 sequence: CASSPLGHRKPGELFF. In DNA form, the CDR3 reads TGTGCCAGCAGCCCCCTGGGGCATCGGAAGCCCGGGGAGCTGTTTTTT. The complete variable domain, with remaining parts taken from reference TRBV14 and TRBJ2-2, reads EAGVTQFPSHSVIEKGQTVTLRCDPISGHDNLYWYRRVMGKEIKFLLHFVKESKQDESGMPNNRFLAERTGGTYSTLKVQPAELEDSGVYFCASSPLGHRKPGELFFGEGSRLTVL.